The 24 T cell receptor beta chains presented below share a single source sample, sequenced in a study of blood T cell repertoires in COVID-19. Assay: immunoSEQ multiplex PCR; the TCRdb copy retains only in-frame clones and omits some. The sample has some 120,000 clones; around nine tenths are singletons. The sample taken for sequencing was peripheral blood. These receptors originate from a woman aged 45-60 years with acute or convalescent COVID-19.

The J gene is TRBJ2-1, the V gene TRBV11-2, with 7 bases fitting TRBD2. V trimming: 4 bases; J trimming: 4 bases; junction bases outside the gene matches: 7. Germline-derived CDR1 and CDR2 are SGHAT and FQNNGV. The CDR3 consists of 15 residues. The DNA for the CDR3 is TGTGCCAGCAGCTCGACCAGGGAGGGTTACAATGAGCAGTTCTTC. This codes for CASSSTREGYNEQFF.

The chain joins TRBV7-3 to TRBJ1-2; D might be TRBD1 (5 bases). There are 13 residues in the CDR3. Trimming cost V 2 bases and J 4 bases, with 8 bases left between them. Germline CDR1 is SGHTA and CDR2 is FQGTGA. The CDR3 reads CASSLGGTYGYTF. CDR3 sequence (DNA): TGTGCCAGCAGCTTAGGGGGGACCTATGGCTACACCTTC.

Only a few counts were recorded for this clone. The chain combines TRBV3-1 (or the pseudogene TRBV3-2) with TRBJ1-5; 8 bases agree with TRBD1. Germline V gene data show CDR1 as LGHDT and CDR2 as YNNKEL (reference sequence). The V segment lost 3 bases and the J segment 8 bases; nucleotides outside the gene matches: 18. The CDR3 length is 18 residues. The CDR3 loop reads CASSHSPMRQGFVEPQHF. The CDR3 nucleotides read TGTGCCAGCAGCCACTCACCAATGCGACAGGGGTTCGTGGAGCCCCAGCATTTT.

In its sample, this clone was seen a few times. The chain employs TRBV5-1 and TRBJ2-1; perhaps TRBD2 as D (5 bases). The CDR3 is 16 amino acids. Germline V lookup: CDR1 SGHRS, CDR2 YFSETQ. V lost 6 bases to trimming and J lost 7 bases, with 23 bases between them. CDR3 sequence (DNA): TGCGCCAGCAATGTGGGGAGTAGTCACGGGTGGAATGAGCAGTTCTTC. This translates into CASNVGSSHGWNEQFF.

This CDR3 is CASSQVRQGLDYTF. In DNA form, the CDR3 reads TGCGCCAGCAGCCAGGTCCGACAGGGACTAGACTACACCTTC. The chain is built from TRBV4-1 and TRBJ1-2, with 7 bases aligning to TRBD1. J gave up 10 bases and V 3 bases, and 11 bases lay outside the gene matches. The CDR3 is 14 amino acids. Germline CDR1 reads MGHRA; CDR2 reads YSYEKL.

The chain joins TRBV30 to TRBJ1-1; TRBD1 matches 9 bases. CDR3 length: 12 residues. Germline V gene lookup returns CDR1 GTSNPN and CDR2 SVGIG (reference sequence). With 7 bases clipped from V and 1 base from J, the junction kept 1 base outside the gene matches. CDR3 loop: CALDRGNTEAFF. CDR3 sequence (DNA): TGTGCCTTGGACAGGGGGAACACTGAAGCTTTCTTT.

The CDR3 DNA follows: TGTGCCACCAGTGATCCGGGACTAGTTACCGGGGAGCTGTTTTTT. It translates to CATSDPGLVTGELFF. This sequence joins TRBV24-1 and TRBJ2-2; TRBD2 matches at 8 bases. Germline trimming cut 3 bases from V and 5 bases from J; bases unmatched to any gene: 4. The CDR3 is 15 amino acids. Germline V gene data show CDR1 as KGHDR and CDR2 as SFDVKD.

This clone was counted a few times. This chain links TRBV5-1 with TRBJ1-1; unclear D gene. This CDR3 has 15 amino acids. V was trimmed by 5 bases and J by 0 bases, leaving 14 bases between them. Germline loops: CDR1 SGHRS, CDR2 YFSETQ. This CDR3 reads CASRNSPILNTEAFF. CDR3 nucleotide sequence: TGCGCCAGCAGGAACAGCCCGATATTGAACACTGAAGCTTTCTTT.

The CDR3 region is CATSSIKGSRLAGGPLAKNIQYF. The CDR3 DNA sequence: TGTGCCACCAGCAGCATCAAAGGTTCTCGACTAGCGGGGGGGCCCCTAGCCAAAAACATTCAGTACTTC. The rearrangement links TRBV15 to TRBJ2-4, with 14 positions matching TRBD2. Germline lookup yields CDR1 LNHNV and CDR2 YYDKDF (reference sequence). The V segment lost 3 bases and the J segment 0 bases; nucleotides outside the gene matches: 19. The CDR3 loop spans 23 amino acids.

The V and J genes are TRBV25-1 and TRBJ1-6; D is ambiguous. The V end lost 7 bases, the J end lost 14 bases, and 18 bases lay between the germline ends. Per the germline V gene, CDR1 is MGHDK and CDR2 is SYGVNS. The CDR3 consists of 13 residues. The CDR3, as DNA: TGTGCCAGCACCCTCGCCCCCGGGGAAGCCCTCCACTTT. This encodes CASTLAPGEALHF. The full variable domain, completed using reference TRBV25-1 and TRBJ1-6, is EADIYQTPRYLVIGTGKKITLECSQTMGHDKMYWYQQDPGMELHLIHYSYGVNSTEKGDLSSESTVSRIRTEHFPLTLESARPSHTSQYLCASTLAPGEALHFGNGTRLTVT.

The chain has TRBV7-9 and TRBJ1-6; 7 bases align to TRBD1. The ends lost 1 base at V and 8 bases at J; junction bases unmatched: 5. From germline, CDR1 is SEHNR and CDR2 FQNEAQ (reference sequence). The CDR3 covers 15 residues. CDR3 DNA sequence: TGTGCCAGCAGCTTAGGACAGGGACGGGATTCACCCCTCCACTTT. It is translated as CASSLGQGRDSPLHF.

The V and J genes are TRBV4-1 and TRBJ2-5, with TRBD1 as a possible D gene (6 bases). From germline, CDR1 is MGHRA and CDR2 YSYEKL. The CDR3 runs to 16 residues. Between the trimmed V and J ends, which lost 0 bases and 5 bases, there was a span of 16 bases. The CDR3 here is CASSQEGTRAVETQYF. The CDR3 nucleotides are TGCGCCAGCAGCCAAGAGGGGACACGGGCGGTTGAGACCCAGTACTTC.

The chain links TRBV7-6 to TRBJ1-1, with a tentative D call TRBD1 (6 bases). V was clipped by 5 bases and J by 4 bases, with 14 bases between them. The CDR3 runs to 14 residues. The germline V gene encodes CDR1 SGHVS and CDR2 FNYEAQ. CDR3 loop: CASSVGQSATEAFF. The CDR3 bases are TGTGCCAGCAGCGTCGGACAGTCAGCCACTGAAGCTTTCTTT. The variable domain in full, completed from reference TRBV7-6 and TRBJ1-1, reads GAGVSQSPRYKVTKRGQDVALRCDPISGHVSLYWYRQALGQGPEFLTYFNYEAQQDKSGLPNDRFSAERPEGSISTLTIQRTEQRDSAMYRCASSVGQSATEAFFGQGTRLTVV.

This chain joins TRBV7-8 and TRBJ2-1, with 7 positions matching TRBD2. CDR1 is SGHVS and CDR2 is FQNEAQ in the germline V gene. The CDR3 is 16 amino acids. V shed 4 bases and J 5 bases; nucleotides not matched to a gene: 11. CDR3 DNA sequence: TGTGCCAGCAGCTATCGGTCGGGACTACTAAACAATGAGCAGTTCTTC. This gives the protein CASSYRSGLLNNEQFF.

The chain employs TRBV3-1 (or the pseudogene TRBV3-2) and TRBJ1-5; possible D gene TRBD1, 5 bases. The germline gives CDR1 LGHDT, CDR2 YNNKEL (reference sequence). The V end was cut by 1 base, the J end by 2 bases, with 15 bases between. The CDR3 loop spans 17 amino acids. The CDR3: CASSQGLEGDGNQPQHF. The CDR3 DNA reads TGTGCCAGCAGCCAAGGGTTAGAAGGGGATGGCAATCAGCCCCAGCATTTT.

This sequence joins TRBV11-3 and TRBJ2-2; 8 bases are shared with TRBD1. The CDR3 has 15 residues. Germline CDR1 and CDR2: SGHNT and YENEEA. V shed 3 bases, J shed 2 bases, and the junction held 2 bases outside the gene matches. The CDR3 nucleotides read TGTGCCAGCAGCTTGGGACAGGTTAACACCGGGGAGCTGTTTTTT. Encoded protein: CASSLGQVNTGELFF.

J is TRBJ1-4 and V is TRBV19; 10 bases are a match to TRBD1. CDR1 is LNHDA, CDR2 SQIVND, per germline (reference sequence). The CDR3 is 14 residues long. V lost 7 bases and J lost 8; bases outside the gene matches: 7. The CDR3 sequence is CASTPGTGEEKLFF. The CDR3 nucleotides are TGTGCCAGTACCCCGGGGACAGGGGAGGAAAAACTGTTTTTT.

This chain connects TRBV4-1 to TRBJ2-7; 10 bases line up with TRBD2. Per germline, CDR1 MGHRA and CDR2 YSYEKL. Trimming removed 1 base from V and 3 bases from J; junction bases left unmatched: 3. This CDR3 is built from 15 residues. The CDR3 sequence is CASSQASGSFYEQYF. In DNA, the CDR3 is TGCGCCAGCAGCCAAGCTAGCGGGAGTTTCTACGAGCAGTACTTC.

As concerns this clone: One end of the junction fails to match germline, which may point to a read error. The CDR3 here is CASSPQGGNNEKLFF. CDR3 coding DNA: TGTGCCAGCTCCCCACAGGGGGGGAATAATGAAAAACTGTTTTTT. This chain joins TRBV18 and TRBJ1-4, with 8 bases identical to TRBD1. There are 15 residues in the CDR3. Germline assignment: CDR1 KGHSH and CDR2 LQKENI. The full variable domain, its missing parts supplied by reference TRBV18 and TRBJ1-4, is NAGVMQNPRHLVRRRGQEARLRCSPMKGHSHVYWYRQLPEEGLKFMVYLQKENIIDESGMPKERFSAEFPKEGPSILRIQQVVRGDSAAYFCASSPQGGNNEKLFFGSGTQLSVL.

The chain links TRBV5-4 to TRBJ2-7; 9 bases are shared with TRBD2. V trimming: 3 bases; J trimming: 7 bases; junction bases outside the gene matches: 11. Germline V CDR1 and CDR2: SGHNT, YYREEE (reference sequence). CDR3 length: 15 residues. The DNA for the CDR3 is TGTGCCAGCAGCTACCCGCGGGGGGGCGTGAGGGAGCAGTACTTC. Amino acid sequence: CASSYPRGGVREQYF.

This clone appeared a single time. The V call is TRBV11-3, the J call TRBJ2-5; 7 bases are a match to TRBD1. The V segment lost 4 bases and the J segment 5 bases; nucleotides outside the gene matches: 7. The germline V gene has CDR1 SGHNT and CDR2 YENEEA. The CDR3 consists of 14 residues. The CDR3 bases are TGTGCCAGCAGCTCAACAGGGGTTTGGGAGACCCAGTACTTC. It is translated as CASSSTGVWETQYF.

This sequence joins TRBV3-1 (or the pseudogene TRBV3-2) and TRBJ2-3; TRBD2 is a possible D gene (5 bases). The CDR3 length is 11 residues. CDR1 and CDR2 (germline): LGHDT, YNNKEL (reference sequence). The chain's CDR3 is CASGGIDTQYF. The CDR3 region has the DNA TGTGCAAGCGGAGGAATCGATACGCAGTATTTT.

The chain joins TRBV10-2 to TRBJ2-2; TRBD2 matches 13 bases. CDR1 WSHSY and CDR2 SAAADI come from the germline V gene. V trimming: 6 bases; J trimming: 6 bases; junction bases outside the gene matches: 1. The CDR3 is 14 amino acids. The CDR3 DNA follows: TGCGCCAGCAGACTAGCGGGGGGGGCCGGGGAGCTGTTTTTT. Amino acid sequence: CASRLAGGAGELFF.

The CDR3 is CASSVGQGASNEKLFF. CDR3 coding DNA: TGCGCCAGCAGCGTGGGACAGGGGGCGAGTAATGAAAAACTGTTTTTT. The V and J genes are TRBV5-1 and TRBJ1-4, with TRBD1 identical over 12 bases. Germline CDR1 SGHRS, CDR2 YFSETQ. The V and J ends lost 4 bases and 4 bases, in that order; junction bases with no gene match: 5. The length of the CDR3 is 16 residues. The full variable domain, in which reference TRBV5-1 and TRBJ1-4 provide the parts outside the CDR3, is KAGVTQTPRYLIKTRGQQVTLSCSPISGHRSVSWYQQTPGQGLQFLFEYFSETQRNKGNFPGRFSGRQFSNSRSEMNVSTLELGDSALYLCASSVGQGASNEKLFFGSGTQLSVL.